Listed here are 18 T cell receptor beta chains from one sample, sequenced in a study of spatial heterogeneity in lung cancer. For these receptors, no antigen is known. The study's findings and limits: Tracking of tumor mutation counts was seen in expanded intratumoral alpha and beta TCR counts.

The time point is: sample taken at primary tumor resection. Each CDR3 protein is one row after TCRdb ran MiXCR on the 5' RACE reads. Here the sample spans approximately 5,000 distinct CDR3 sequences, under 9.5% being singletons. Sequenced here: lung tumor tissue, sampled at surgery. Receptor source: a female donor with early-stage non-small cell lung cancer.

Relative to its sample, this clonotype is medium-sized. CDR3 DNA sequence: TGTGCCAGCAGTTCGTCCATTCTAGCGGGGCGGAACACCGGGGAGCTGTTTTTT. This sequence encodes CASSSSILAGRNTGELFF. The V gene is TRBV7-8, the J gene TRBJ2-2; 9 bases agree with TRBD2. The trim removed 6 bases at V and 1 base at J, leaving 12 bases unmatched. CDR1 is SGHVS, CDR2 FQNEAQ, per germline. CDR3 length equals 18 residues.

Sample share makes this clonotype medium-sized. The rearrangement links TRBV30 to TRBJ1-2; the D is unclear. The CDR3 totals 12 residues. Germline assignment: CDR1 GTSNPN and CDR2 SVGIG (reference sequence). Trimming took off 1 base at V and 5 bases at J, with 8 bases between the two ends. The CDR3 nucleotides are TGTGCCTGGAGTGACGGCGGTTATGGCTACACCTTC. This translates into CAWSDGGYGYTF. Using reference TRBV30 and TRBJ1-2 for the parts outside the CDR3, the full variable domain is SQTIHQWPATLVQPVGSPLSLECTVEGTSNPNLYWYRQAAGRGLQLLFYSVGIGQISSEVPQNLSASRPQDRQFILSSKKLLLSDSGFYLCAWSDGGYGYTFGSGTRLTVV.

This clonotype showed up many times. V is TRBV7-2 and J is TRBJ2-1, with 9 bases aligning to TRBD1. The CDR3 has 15 amino acids. Germline values: CDR1 SGHTA, CDR2 FQGNSA. V gave up 4 bases and J gave up 5 bases; unmatched junction bases: 6. The DNA for the CDR3 is TGTGCCAGCAGCTCACCCGGGACAGGGCACAATGAGCAGTTCTTC. Translating it yields CASSSPGTGHNEQFF.

As regards this clonotype: This clone may be a read error of a much larger clone one base away. This likely comes from a read error, as the CDR3 has no conserved phenylalanine or tryptophan at its end. The chain uses TRBV5-1 and TRBJ1-4; no clear D. CDR1 is SGHRS and CDR2 is YFSETQ in the germline V gene. The CDR3 runs to 14 residues. V shed 0 bases and J shed 7 bases, with 10 bases lying between them. The CDR3 nucleotides read TGCGCCAGCAGCTTGGAAGGGATGGGTGAAAAACTGTTTTTG. Protein sequence: CASSLEGMGEKLFL.

V and J are TRBV20-1 and TRBJ1-1; TRBD1 matches 8 bases. The CDR3 runs to 14 residues. Germline V gene data show CDR1 as DFQATT and CDR2 as SNEGSKA (reference sequence). The J segment lost 6 bases and the V segment lost 3 bases, leaving 9 bases of the junction unmatched. The CDR3 nucleotides are TGCAGTGCTAGTGGCGGACAGGGTTTGGCTGAAGCTTTCTTT. As protein: CSASGGQGLAEAFF.

This clonotype was seen ten or more times. The rearrangement joins TRBV5-1 to TRBJ2-2; 12 bases are a match to TRBD2. CDR1 SGHRS and CDR2 YFSETQ come from the germline V gene. The CDR3 contains 18 residues. V lost 0 bases and J lost 0; bases outside the gene matches: 3. The CDR3 sequence is CASSLVGLAGPNTGELFF. The CDR3 DNA sequence: TGCGCCAGCAGCTTGGTCGGACTAGCGGGGCCGAACACCGGGGAGCTGTTTTTT. The full variable domain, completed using reference TRBV5-1 and TRBJ2-2, is KAGVTQTPRYLIKTRGQQVTLSCSPISGHRSVSWYQQTPGQGLQFLFEYFSETQRNKGNFPGRFSGRQFSNSRSEMNVSTLELGDSALYLCASSLVGLAGPNTGELFFGEGSRLTVL.

The genes are TRBV28 and TRBJ1-2; no definite D call. This CDR3 comprises 12 residues. V was clipped by 8 bases and J by 2 bases, with 9 bases between them. From germline, CDR1 is MDHEN and CDR2 SYDVKM. The DNA of the CDR3 is TGTGCCAGCTCCGATTTGAACTATGGCTACACCTTC. Translating gives CASSDLNYGYTF.

In this sample, this clonotype is medium-sized. The J gene is TRBJ1-2, the V gene TRBV27; D uncertain. Per the germline V gene, CDR1 is MNHEY and CDR2 is SMNVEV (reference sequence). V was pared by 4 bases and J by 0 bases, with 12 bases between. This CDR3 is 15 amino acids long. The CDR3 DNA is TGTGCCAGCAGTTCCACAGCCTTAGCTAACTATGGCTACACCTTC. This gives the protein CASSSTALANYGYTF.

This clonotype occurred many times. This chain joins TRBV28 and TRBJ1-5, with 10 bases aligning to TRBD1. Germline-derived CDR1 and CDR2 are MDHEN and SYDVKM. The CDR3 loop spans 16 amino acids. Trimming removed 5 bases from V and 6 bases from J; junction bases left unmatched: 10. The CDR3 loop is CASSLLTGGWGQPQHF. As DNA, the CDR3 is TGTGCCAGCAGTCTACTGACAGGGGGCTGGGGTCAGCCCCAGCATTTT.

By share, this clonotype counts as large. The genes are TRBV28 and TRBJ1-1; D remains unclear. There are 12 residues in the CDR3. Germline V gene sequence: CDR1 MDHEN, CDR2 SYDVKM. Trimming removed 6 bases at V and 0 bases at J, with 5 bases between. CDR3 nucleotides: TGTGCCAGCAGAGACATGAACACTGAAGCTTTCTTT. It is translated as CASRDMNTEAFF.

This clonotype was seen only a few times. J is TRBJ2-1 and V is TRBV28, with TRBD2 matching 13 bases. V gave up 4 bases and J gave up 8 bases; unmatched junction bases: 14. In germline, CDR1 is MDHEN, CDR2 SYDVKM. This CDR3 has 18 amino acids. The CDR3: CASSSGTGLAGAKHEQFF. The CDR3 nucleotides are TGTGCCAGCAGTTCAGGGACAGGACTAGCGGGAGCTAAGCATGAGCAGTTCTTC.

This clonotype has a count of ten or more. J is TRBJ2-3 and V is TRBV7-2; the D is unclear. V was shortened by 5 bases and J by 2 bases, with 14 bases between the two germline ends. Germline CDR1 reads SGHTA; CDR2 reads FQGNSA. The CDR3 extends over 15 amino acids. As DNA, the CDR3 is TGTGCCAGCAGCGAAGATCGTCCTTACACAGATACGCAGTATTTT. Translation: CASSEDRPYTDTQYF.

In its sample, this clonotype was seen many times. The chain has TRBV20-1 and TRBJ2-5; D is ambiguous. Trimming removed 5 bases at V and 5 bases at J, with 9 bases between. This CDR3 has 11 amino acids. Germline V gene lookup returns CDR1 DFQATT and CDR2 SNEGSKA (reference sequence). The CDR3 spells CSAEPGETQYF. The CDR3 DNA is TGCAGTGCTGAACCTGGTGAGACCCAGTACTTC.

This clonotype was recorded at least ten times. The chain is built from TRBV12-3 or TRBV12-4 and TRBJ1-4, with D maybe TRBD1 (5 bases). CDR3 length: 12 residues. V lost 4 bases and J lost 7, with 7 bases in between. The CDR3 loop reads CASSSGGEKLFF. For the CDR3, the DNA is TGTGCCAGCAGTTCTGGGGGTGAAAAACTGTTTTTT.

The CDR3 DNA reads TGTGCCAGCAGTTACTCGATATTCCGGGTGGCGGGGCAAGAGACCCAGTACTTC. Protein: CASSYSIFRVAGQETQYF. The chain joins TRBV6-5 to TRBJ2-5; D may be TRBD2 (6 bases). In germline, CDR1 is MNHEY, CDR2 SVGAGI. The CDR3 totals 18 residues. Deletions cut 0 bases from V and 2 bases from J, with 19 bases between.

This clonotype is judged medium-sized. The rearrangement uses TRBV9 and TRBJ2-3, with TRBD2 identical over 15 bases. J gave up 3 bases and V 4 bases, and 12 bases lay outside the gene matches. This CDR3 has 19 amino acids. Germline V gene sequence: CDR1 SGDLS, CDR2 YYNGEE. The CDR3 spells CASSQIGLAGGSTTDTQYF. DNA of the CDR3: TGTGCCAGCAGCCAAATCGGACTAGCGGGAGGGTCTACTACAGATACGCAGTATTTT.

By share, this clonotype ranks as medium-sized (0.01 to 0.1%). The genes are TRBV7-9 and TRBJ2-6, with a weak D call TRBD1 (6 bases). CDR3 length equals 14 residues. Trimming stripped 8 bases from V and 0 bases from J, with 8 bases between. Germline V gives CDR1 SEHNR, CDR2 FQNEAQ (reference sequence). CDR3 in amino acids: CASDRYSGANVLTF. The CDR3 nucleotides are TGTGCCAGCGACAGGTACTCTGGGGCCAACGTCCTGACTTTC.

The V gene is TRBV7-6, the J gene TRBJ2-7; D remains unclear. The CDR3 consists of 15 residues. With 1 base removed from V and 4 bases from J, the gap between germline ends came to 14 bases. Germline assignment: CDR1 SGHVS and CDR2 FNYEAQ. DNA for the CDR3: TGTGCCAGCAGCTTAGGGAGTTTCGTAAATTACGAGCAGTACGTC. Protein sequence: CASSLGSFVNYEQYV.